Below are 4 T cell receptor beta chains sequenced from a single sample in a study of shared clonotypes between healthy human individuals. Profiling relied on immunoSEQ multiplex PCR, and the TCRdb table lists in-frame clones only, not all of them. The sample contains roughly 2.2 million clones, under 95% of which appear only once. Sequencing was carried out using naive CD4+ T cells from PBMCs. As for subset: CD45RA+ positively selected. Source of these receptors: a man aged 18-30 years in good health. Some clones in this sample may be carry-over from other donors' samples.

The V call is TRBV6-6, the J call TRBJ1-2; 12 bases align to TRBD1. Per the germline V gene, CDR1 is MNHNY and CDR2 is SVGAGI (reference sequence). The CDR3 has 15 residues. The J segment lost 7 bases and the V segment lost 7 bases, leaving 10 bases of the junction unmatched. In DNA, the CDR3 is TGTGCCAGCAACCACCGGGACAGGGGGCTCGGTGGCTACACCTTC. Amino acid sequence: CASNHRDRGLGGYTF.

Details on this clone: The identical CDR3 is also encoded by other nucleotide sequences in the sample. This chain joins TRBV7-8 and TRBJ2-7; D is undetermined. CDR1 SGHVS and CDR2 FQNEAQ come from the germline V gene. Trimming stripped 2 bases from V and 0 bases from J, with 8 bases between. The CDR3 extends over 14 amino acids. CDR3 residues: CASSLREDSYEQYF. CDR3 nucleotides: TGTGCCAGCAGCTTAAGAGAAGACTCCTACGAGCAGTACTTC.

V gene TRBV5-1 combines with J gene TRBJ2-1; 14 bases agree with TRBD2. Germline V gene data show CDR1 as SGHRS and CDR2 as YFSETQ. J lost 7 bases, V lost 4 bases, and 13 bases had no gene match. The length of the CDR3 is 18 residues. The CDR3 loop reads CASSQGTSGRGGANEQFF. CDR3 sequence (DNA): TGCGCCAGCAGCCAGGGGACTAGCGGGAGAGGCGGGGCAAATGAGCAGTTCTTC.

This clone was recorded once. The chain has TRBV28 and TRBJ2-4, with a tentative D call TRBD2 (6 bases). CDR1 and CDR2 from the germline V gene are MDHEN and SYDVKM. CDR3 size: 16 residues. V lost 4 bases and J lost 3, with 16 bases in between. This CDR3 reads CASSSLGLGGKNIQYF. DNA for the CDR3: TGTGCCAGCAGTTCTCTTGGGTTGGGGGGCAAAAACATTCAGTACTTC. The full variable domain, completed using reference TRBV28 and TRBJ2-4, is DVKVTQSSRYLVKRTGEKVFLECVQDMDHENMFWYRQDPGLGLRLIYFSYDVKMKEKGDIPEGYSVSREKKERFSLILESASTNQTSMYLCASSSLGLGGKNIQYFGAGTRLSVL.